This T cell receptor (beta chain) was profiled in a study of blood T cell repertoires in COVID-19. On the study more broadly: From the United States, Italy and Spain came samples of acute and convalescent COVID-19. Sample material is recorded as cDNA or gDNA derived from T cells, B-cell-depleted T cells, or PBMCs.

In the authors' workflow: How many nucleated cells were present was estimated from reference gene primer amplification. Profiled with immunoSEQ multiplex PCR; TCRdb holds only in-frame clones, not every one. V, J and clone size are those of that table, while D and trimming were read from the DNA. The repertoire holds approximately 240,000 clones, with about 85% as singletons. CDR3 length equals 20 residues. V lost 3 bases and J 0 bases, leaving 24 bases between the germline ends. Germline loops: CDR1 MNHNS, CDR2 SASEGT. The chain uses TRBV6-1 and TRBJ1-5; D gene uncertain. This TCR derives from a woman aged 55-69 years who had recovered from COVID-19. The sample consisted of peripheral blood. CDR3 region: CASSELLGGSIDYSNQPQHF. CDR3 DNA sequence: TGTGCCAGCAGTGAGCTTCTGGGAGGCAGCATCGACTATAGCAATCAGCCCCAGCATTTT.